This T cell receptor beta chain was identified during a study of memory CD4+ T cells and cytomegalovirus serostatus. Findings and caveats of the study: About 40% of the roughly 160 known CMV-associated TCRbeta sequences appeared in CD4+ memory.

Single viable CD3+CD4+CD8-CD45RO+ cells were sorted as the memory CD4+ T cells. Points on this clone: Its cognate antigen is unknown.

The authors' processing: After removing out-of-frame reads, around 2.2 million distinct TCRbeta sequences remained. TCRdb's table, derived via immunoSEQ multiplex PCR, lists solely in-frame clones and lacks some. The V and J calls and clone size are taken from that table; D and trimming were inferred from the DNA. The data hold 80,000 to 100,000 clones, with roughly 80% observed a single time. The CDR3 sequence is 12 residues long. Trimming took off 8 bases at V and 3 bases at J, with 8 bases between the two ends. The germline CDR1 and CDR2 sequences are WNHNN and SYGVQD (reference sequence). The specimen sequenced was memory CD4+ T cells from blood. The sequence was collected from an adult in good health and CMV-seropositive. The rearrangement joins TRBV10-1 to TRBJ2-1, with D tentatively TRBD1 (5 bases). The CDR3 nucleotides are TGCGCCAGCGGGGCCGACTACAATGAGCAGTTCTTC. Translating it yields CASGADYNEQFF.